This T cell receptor (beta chain) was sequenced for a study of TIL therapy for anti-PD-1-resistant metastatic lung cancer. The immunoSEQ assay was v3. Only in-frame clones appear in the TCRdb table, and some are missing; sequencing was by immunoSEQ multiplex PCR. The repertoire holds around 20,000 clones, 78% seen once, with nearly 7.5% in the top ten. Comments on this clone: Its antigen is not known.

Points from the study as a whole: Infused TIL clonotypes partially replaced the baseline blood repertoire, then decayed over months.

CDR3 size: 14 residues. Trimming stripped 4 bases from V and 8 bases from J, with 14 bases between. CDR1 and CDR2 (germline): SGHTA, FQGNSA. Time point given: pre-treatment sample, taken before nivolumab and TIL therapy. This TCR was recovered from a person aged 25-85 years with non-small cell lung cancer. The sample here was blood, taken at baseline. V and J are TRBV7-2 and TRBJ2-2; D may be TRBD2 (6 bases). For the CDR3, the DNA is TGTGCCAGCAGCTGGAGTAGCGGTCTGGGGGAGCTGTTTTTT. Translating it yields CASSWSSGLGELFF.